This TCR beta chain was captured in a study of T cell clones after liver transplantation. V gave up 0 bases and J gave up 1 base, with 6 bases separating them. The CDR3 has 15 residues. Per germline, CDR1 LGHNT and CDR2 FRNRAP. Profiled with immunoSEQ multiplex PCR; TCRdb holds only in-frame clones, not every one. This sample has some 59,000 clones, with under 85% found just once. The material sequenced was CD4+ T cells from blood, taken at the 22-month timepoint. This rearrangement joins TRBV12-5 to TRBJ2-2; a possible D gene is TRBD2 (5 bases). This clonotype was obtained from a human patient who received a liver transplant. Some of these T cells may belong to the graft donor. The chain's CDR3 is CASGLVAGNTGELFF. For the CDR3, the DNA is TGTGCTAGTGGTTTGGTGGCGGGGAACACCGGGGAGCTGTTTTTT.